The source of this T cell receptor (beta chain) is a study of T cells in Graves' hyperthyroidism and ophthalmopathy. Study at large: Blood from the periphery was taken at initial diagnosis, before any treatment.

Diagnoses used clinical symptoms, serum thyroxine and TRAb, thyroid ultrasound and orbital computed tomography. The authors took PBMCs from 7.5 to 10 ml fresh peripheral blood. Germline CDR1 is MNHEY and CDR2 is SVGAGI. The CDR3 length is 12 residues. Trimming shortened V by 2 bases and J by 5 bases, and 6 bases separated the two germline ends. This clonotype was seen repeatedly, ten times or more. Using RNA transcripts as the source, TCR beta CDR3 regions were amplified. The study used the HTBI primer set for a first-round RT-PCR of the TCR CDR3. From the multiplex PCR reads, TCRdb called clonotypes with MiXCR, one entry per CDR3 protein. The sample has hundreds of thousands of distinct CDR3 sequences; 14% to 15% are singletons.

This clonotype originated in a woman in her 40s with Graves' ophthalmopathy. The chain has TRBV6-5 and TRBJ2-5, with a possible D match to TRBD2 (5 bases). The specimen was blood. The DNA of the CDR3 is TGTGCCAGCAGTTACACGGGGGAGACCCAGTACTTC. Its translation is CASSYTGETQYF.